This is a list of T cell receptor beta chains from one sample in a study of shared clonotypes between healthy human individuals. The method was immunoSEQ multiplex PCR; TCRdb's version includes in-frame clones alone and lacks a portion of them. The table shows approximately 2,300,000 clones, with about 90% occurring only once. The specimen was naive CD4+ T cells from PBMCs. These receptors all stem from a man between 18 and 29 years old in good health. Some clones in this sample may be carry-over from other donors' samples. Both conserved end residues are part of each CDR3. The D gene is left open where the match is weak. The listing skips clone size in some rows; elsewhere it reads once, few, many or a size class.

CDR3	DNA	D	size	V	J
CAWSAGQGVSKLFF	TGTGCCTGGAGTGCGGGCCAGGGGGTTTCTAAACTGTTTTTT	TRBD1	few	TRBV30	TRBJ1-4
CASSRDPPDTQYF	TGTGCCAGTAGTAGAGACCCGCCAGATACGCAGTATTTT	NA	NA	TRBV19	TRBJ2-3
CASRPGGATDTQYF	TGCGCCAGCCGACCGGGAGGGGCGACAGATACGCAGTATTTT	TRBD2	NA	TRBV10-1	TRBJ2-3
CASSYRGNTEAFF	TGTGCCAGCAGCTACAGGGGAAACACTGAAGCTTTCTTT	TRBD1	NA	TRBV27	TRBJ1-1
CASSLTTPGTLAKNIQYF	TGCGCCAGCAGCTTGACCACGCCGGGAACGCTAGCCAAAAACATTCAGTACTTC	NA	NA	TRBV5-1	TRBJ2-4
CASRGGYISYEQYF	TGTGCCAGCAGGGGGGGGTATATCTCCTACGAGCAGTACTTC	TRBD2	NA	TRBV6-1	TRBJ2-7
CASSSVGRKSSGANVLTF	TGTGCCAGCAGCTCGGTGGGGAGGAAAAGCTCTGGGGCCAACGTCCTGACTTTC	NA	NA	TRBV11-1	TRBJ2-6
CASSLWAGGDNEQFF	TGTGCCAGCAGTTTATGGGCGGGAGGGGACAATGAGCAGTTCTTC	TRBD2	NA	TRBV28	TRBJ2-1
CASNPDGVVETQYF	TGTGCCAGCAACCCCGATGGGGTGGTGGAGACCCAGTACTTC	NA	NA	TRBV6-6	TRBJ2-5
CASTLSQGYTGELFF	TGCGCCAGCACGCTCTCGCAGGGCTACACCGGGGAGCTGTTTTTT	NA	NA	TRBV5-1	TRBJ2-2
CASSLEFPSEKLFF	TGCGCCAGCAGCTTGGAGTTCCCCTCAGAAAAACTGTTTTTT	NA	NA	TRBV5-1	TRBJ1-4
CSVEVGRGGDIQYF	TGCAGCGTTGAAGTGGGGCGGGGCGGTGACATTCAGTACTTC	NA	once	TRBV29-1	TRBJ2-4
CASSSAGLYNEQFF	TGTGCCAGCAGTTCAGCGGGACTCTACAATGAGCAGTTCTTC	TRBD2	NA	TRBV25-1	TRBJ2-1
CASSVGLHSLNTEAFF	TGTGCCAGCAGCGTAGGTTTGCACAGCTTGAACACTGAAGCTTTCTTT	NA	NA	TRBV9	TRBJ1-1
CASSLSQNQPQHF	TGTGCCAGCAGCTTAAGTCAGAATCAGCCCCAGCATTTT	NA	few	TRBV7-6	TRBJ1-5
CASSDLGTGTEAFF	TGTGCCAGCAGTGATCTGGGCACGGGCACTGAAGCTTTCTTT	NA	NA	TRBV2	TRBJ1-1
CASRPPGQSYSPLHF	TGTGCCAGCAGACCCCCGGGACAGTCTTATTCACCCCTCCACTTT	TRBD1	NA	TRBV6-6	TRBJ1-6
CASSRSGDDTEAFF	TGTGCCAGCAGCCGATCGGGGGACGACACTGAAGCTTTCTTT	NA	NA	TRBV7-6	TRBJ1-1
CASSISGYEQFF	TGTGCCAGCAGCATAAGCGGCTATGAGCAGTTCTTC	NA	NA	TRBV2	TRBJ2-1
CASSLTSGSHNEQFF	TGTGCCAGCAGTTTGACTAGCGGGAGCCACAATGAGCAGTTCTTC	TRBD2	NA	TRBV7-3	TRBJ2-1
CASSPNPGQGYQPQHF	TGTGCCAGCAGTCCTAACCCGGGACAGGGTTATCAGCCCCAGCATTTT	TRBD1	NA	TRBV27	TRBJ1-5
CASSIGGALVQPQHF	TGTGCCAGTAGTATTGGAGGGGCGTTGGTGCAGCCCCAGCATTTT	NA	NA	TRBV19	TRBJ1-5
CASSWTVGGTGELFF	TGCGCCAGCAGCTGGACGGTCGGGGGCACCGGGGAGCTGTTTTTT	NA	NA	TRBV5-1	TRBJ2-2
CASSQQTGGGYTF	TGTGCCAGCAGTCAACAGACAGGGGGTGGCTACACCTTC	TRBD1	NA	TRBV6-5	TRBJ1-2
CASTRRVGTGELFF	TGTGCCAGCACGAGAAGGGTTGGGACCGGGGAGCTGTTTTTT	NA	NA	TRBV2	TRBJ2-2
CASNRGIEKNTEAFF	TGTGCCTCCAACAGGGGGATAGAGAAGAACACTGAAGCTTTCTTT	TRBD1	NA	TRBV6-6	TRBJ1-1
CASSLAGGYYEQYF	TGTGCCAGCAGTCTAGCGGGAGGATACTACGAGCAGTACTTC	TRBD2	once	TRBV6-6	TRBJ2-7
CASSLVQTTEAFF	TGCGCCAGCAGCTTGGTACAGACCACTGAAGCTTTCTTT	NA	once	TRBV5-1	TRBJ1-1
CASYLGGTGYTF	TGTGCCAGCTATTTGGGGGGCACAGGCTACACCTTC	NA	NA	TRBV6-5	TRBJ1-2
CASSLGIEVDGYTF	TGTGCCAGCAGCTTAGGGATTGAGGTTGATGGCTACACCTTC	NA	NA	TRBV7-9	TRBJ1-2
CASSPTSGNTDTQYF	TGTGCCAGCAGTCCGACTAGCGGAAACACAGATACGCAGTATTTT	TRBD2	NA	TRBV2	TRBJ2-3
CASSYSAANTEAFF	TGTGCCAGCAGTTACTCTGCGGCGAACACTGAAGCTTTCTTT	NA	NA	TRBV6-6	TRBJ1-1
CASSNGPVAYEQYF	TGTGCCAGCTCGAACGGGCCAGTTGCCTACGAGCAGTACTTC	NA	NA	TRBV25-1	TRBJ2-7
CASSLTIPKNTEAFF	TGTGCCAGCAGCTTGACGATACCGAAGAACACTGAAGCTTTCTTT	NA	NA	TRBV7-9	TRBJ1-1
CASSLEGVSYGYTF	TGTGCCAGCAGCCTCGAGGGGGTTAGCTATGGCTACACCTTC	NA	NA	TRBV2	TRBJ1-2
CASSQDPGWRAHEQYF	TGTGCCAGCAGCCAAGATCCGGGGTGGAGAGCCCACGAGCAGTACTTC	NA	NA	TRBV14	TRBJ2-7
CASSLSDEQFF	TGTGCCAGCAGCCTCTCTGATGAGCAGTTCTTC	NA	NA	TRBV6-6	TRBJ2-1
CASSPRALIFGELFF	TGTGCCAGCAGCCCCAGGGCCCTAATTTTCGGGGAGCTGTTTTTT	NA	NA	TRBV7-3	TRBJ2-2
CASSDDPHEYNEQFF	TGTGCCAGCTCCGACGACCCTCACGAGTACAATGAGCAGTTCTTC	NA	NA	TRBV9	TRBJ2-1
CASSYASTQYF	TGTGCCAGCAGTTACGCATCGACCCAGTACTTC	NA	NA	TRBV6-5	TRBJ2-5
CASSHSSGAGDTQYF	TGCGCCAGCAGCCACTCATCCGGCGCCGGGGATACGCAGTATTTT	NA	NA	TRBV4-1	TRBJ2-3
CASSLASGQQYAGELFF	TGCGCCAGCAGCTTGGCCTCGGGACAGCAATACGCCGGGGAGCTGTTTTTT	TRBD1	NA	TRBV5-1	TRBJ2-2
CAINRRGPYNEQFF	TGTGCCATAAACCGCAGGGGCCCCTACAATGAGCAGTTCTTC	NA	NA	TRBV6-1	TRBJ2-1
CASSRGQGETQYF	TGCGCCAGCAGTAGGGGACAGGGAGAGACCCAGTACTTC	TRBD1	once	TRBV5-1	TRBJ2-5
CASKGLAVAYEQYF	TGTGCCAGCAAAGGACTAGCGGTAGCCTACGAGCAGTACTTC	TRBD2	NA	TRBV9	TRBJ2-7
CASRPGSATNEKLFF	TGTGCCAGCAGACCAGGGAGTGCAACTAATGAAAAACTGTTTTTT	NA	NA	TRBV6-5	TRBJ1-4
CASSTWTGIQETQYF	TGTGCCAGTAGTACGTGGACAGGGATACAAGAGACCCAGTACTTC	TRBD1	NA	TRBV19	TRBJ2-5
CASSLGGDIGYTF	TGTGCCAGCAGTTTGGGAGGGGACATTGGCTACACCTTC	NA	NA	TRBV27	TRBJ1-2